This is a list of T cell receptor beta chains from one sample in a study of T cell repertoires in cytomegalovirus infection. Each CDR3 protein is one row after TCRdb ran MiXCR on the reads. Among around 710,000 distinct CDR3 sequences listed, about 27% were seen once. No antigen has been assigned to these receptors. The input for sequencing was cultured CD8+ T cells from PBMCs, taken from culture after CMV antigen stimulation. The receptors derive from a human donor in good health (CMV status not recorded). Some clones in this sample may be carry-over from other donors' samples. The CDR3 runs from the conserved cysteine through the conserved F or W. D genes are given only for firm matches. Where a row states a size, it is once, few, many or the class of an expanded clone; other rows omit it.

>few|.|TRBJ1-4|TRBV19
TGTGCCAGTAGTACTGGGTGGCCCGTGGGTGAAAAACTGTTTTTT
CASSTGWPVGEKLFF
>.|TRBD2|TRBJ2-7|TRBV4-1
TGCGCCAGCAGCCCGCGAACGCCTACTAGCGGGGGATGGAACGAGCAGTACTTC
CASSPRTPTSGGWNEQYF
>.|TRBD1|TRBJ2-5|TRBV5-4
TGTGCCAGCAGCCACCGGGACAGAGCCCATTGGGAGACCCAGTACTTC
CASSHRDRAHWETQYF
>few|TRBD1|TRBJ2-4|TRBV28
TGTGCCAGCAGTTTACGGACAGGAGCCAAAAACATTCAGTACTTC
CASSLRTGAKNIQYF
>.|.|TRBJ2-1|TRBV27
TGTGCCAGCAGTGACCCAGGGGTATCCTACAATGAGCAGTTCTTC
CASSDPGVSYNEQFF
>.|.|TRBJ1-5|TRBV19
TGTGCCAGTAGTTTAACGTTACCGCAGCCCCAGCATTTT
CASSLTLPQPQHF
>.|.|TRBJ2-5|TRBV27
TGTGCCAGCAGTTTATCGATGGGGCTTCCCCCCCAGGAGACCCAGTACTTC
CASSLSMGLPPQETQYF
>once|.|TRBJ1-2|TRBV7-9
TGTGCCAGCTCCCCGGTGGAGAACTATGGCTACACCTTC
CASSPVENYGYTF
>.|TRBD2|TRBJ2-3|TRBV10-3
TGTGCCATCAGTGAGTCGGGACTAGCGGGGGGGCTCGCAGATACGCAGTATTTT
CAISESGLAGGLADTQYF
>few|TRBD1|TRBJ2-1|TRBV24-1
TGTGCCACCAGTGACGGGACAGTCTACAATGAGCAGTTCTTC
CATSDGTVYNEQFF
>many|.|TRBJ2-3|TRBV6-1
TGTGCCAGCAGTCAGGTGCAATATAGCACAGATACGCAGTATTTT
CASSQVQYSTDTQYF
>many|.|TRBJ2-1|TRBV7-2
TGTGCCAGCAGCCCCACGGTCAGCCAGACAGTTTCCTACAATGAGCAGTTCTTC
CASSPTVSQTVSYNEQFF
>few|.|TRBJ2-3|TRBV15
TGTGCCACCAGCAGAGAGTATACGCAGTATTTT
CATSREYTQYF
>once|.|TRBJ1-1|TRBV27
TGTGCCAGCAGTTTTCAGTTCATGAACACTGAAGCTTTCTTT
CASSFQFMNTEAFF
>.|.|TRBJ2-3|TRBV4-1
TGCGCCAGCAGCACTCGAAGGGGATTCGGAGATACGCAGTATTTT
CASSTRRGFGDTQYF
>once|.|TRBJ2-3|TRBV6-1
TGTGCCAGCAGTAGCCTCGACGGGTATACTAGCACAGATACGCAGTATTTT
CASSSLDGYTSTDTQYF
>.|.|TRBJ1-1|TRBV6-2/TRBV6-3
TGTGCCAGCAGTTACGATCGGGGTTTCGGCACTGAAGCTTTCTTT
CASSYDRGFGTEAFF
>once|.|TRBJ2-3|TRBV11-2
TGTGCCAGCAGCCTCAGACCGGCCCGGACAGATACGCAGTATTTT
CASSLRPARTDTQYF
>.|.|TRBJ1-4|TRBV6-5
TGTGCCAGCAGTAGTGGGAGGGATCTTAATGAAAAACTGTTTTTT
CASSSGRDLNEKLFF